This section outlines one TCR beta chain sequence together with its context. As yet, its antigen is unknown. Assay: immunoSEQ multiplex PCR; the TCRdb copy retains only in-frame clones and omits some. The table records some 120,000 clones, roughly nine tenths of them present only once. The data stem from a study of T cell responses to AZD1222 COVID-19 vaccine. The wider study: The study pooled second doses at about 4 or about 12 weeks. Regarding the study as a whole: Regions left unmutated in variants are reportedly the target of nearly half of spike-specific TCRs. Only five or six AZD1222 recipients were seropositive at baseline. Dominant CD4 TCR responses targeted spike regions 160-218 and 743-854.

Germline-derived CDR1 and CDR2 are MDHEN and SYDVKM. The CDR3 totals 13 residues. Between the trimmed V and J ends, which lost 6 bases and 0 bases, there was a span of 8 bases. The V gene is TRBV28, the J gene TRBJ1-2; the D is unclear. This TCR was recovered from an adult in good health. Sequenced material: peripheral blood, taken on day 0 of AZD1222 vaccination. CDR3 sequence reads: CASRLDPNYGYTF. The CDR3 bases are TGTGCCAGCAGACTAGACCCTAACTATGGCTACACCTTC.